This T cell receptor (beta chain) was identified during a study of glioma-infiltrating T cells (dated by TCRdb to 2016 to 2018). Regarding the research as a whole: Glioma tissue, non-neoplastic brain tissue and matched peripheral blood mononuclear cells were used as sources from which TCR alpha- and beta-chain repertoires were sequenced. The paired cohort comprised three low-grade glioma patients, roughly 8 primary glioblastoma patients and three non-glioma patients contributing non-neoplastic brain tissue. To measure how far tissue and blood T-cell populations diverged, each tissue-infiltrating repertoire was compared against the peripheral blood repertoire of the same patient.

Via the germline V gene (reference sequence), CDR1 is SEHNR and CDR2 FQNEAQ. V is pared back by 2 bases and J by 7 bases, with 12 bases lying between the germline termini. The CDR3, from cysteine to phenylalanine, totals 14 residues. Only the CDR3 DNA stays, 42 bases, in frame from base 1. As for this clonotype: Its antigen specificity is not known. No much larger clonotype is one base removed from it; base qualities were not supplied.

The iRepertoire nested amplicon-rescue multiplex PCR (arm-PCR) platform was used to amplify TCR alpha and beta CDR3 regions from RNA. The input for one-step reverse transcription and amplification was roughly 90-450 ng of tissue mRNA or PBMC total RNA. Following bead purification, Illumina adapters were added through a secondary multiplex PCR, and the libraries were then gel-purified between 200 and 400 bp. Libraries carried internal 6-nucleotide barcodes used for demultiplexing. Libraries were sequenced on an Illumina MiSeq with 2x220 or 2x250 nucleotide paired-end reads. Turning to the authors' computational methods: Paired reads were merged using FLASH 1.2.11 and were aligned to the GRCh37 human genome using BWA-MEM, after which TRA and TRB reads were extracted. For V and J assignment, an IMGT-derived reference of cassette sequences and CDR3 motifs that included pseudogenes was used. Three-frame translation of reads was performed, and productive CDR3s were defined as those with a C...FGXG motif and no stop codons. Unique combinations of V-J cassette pair and CDR3 amino acid sequence were defined as clonotypes. Reads were filtered by Hamming distance, with the threshold set by the sequence error rate of each sample in mapped regions. The public reads were run again by TCRdb, first through fastp at Q25 and then through MiXCR, and only productive beta chains were kept. Each CDR3 protein appears once, grouped with its most common genes and DNA. TCRdb's processing, not the authors', yielded these V and J calls. This sample has roughly 200,000 distinct CDR3 sequences in its table, and more than 35% of those were observed once. Clones ranked in the top ten supply over 4% of the sample.

Here is what the overall study found, with its caveats: Tissue and blood shared very few CDR3 sequences, a result attributed to high CDR3 diversity and limited sampling. Group comparisons were based on small numbers of patients: three non-neoplastic, three low-grade glioma and several glioblastoma patients. In non-neoplastic patients, VJ-independent divergence between tissue and blood fell below expectation, whereas in all gliomas, and especially in low-grade gliomas, the divergence rose above expectation.

The sequence derives from a human donor with low-grade glioma or glioblastoma, undergoing nonglioma brain surgery, or in good health (not recorded which). The source material was glioma tissue, nonneoplastic brain tissue, or PBMCs (not recorded which). The rearrangement combines TRBV7-9 with TRBJ2-1, with the D gene possibly TRBD1 or TRBD2, each one fitting 5 bases. The sequenced DNA is TGTGCCAGCAGCTTATCTCTCAGGGAGAATGAGCAGTTCTTC. The resulting protein is CASSLSLRENEQFF.